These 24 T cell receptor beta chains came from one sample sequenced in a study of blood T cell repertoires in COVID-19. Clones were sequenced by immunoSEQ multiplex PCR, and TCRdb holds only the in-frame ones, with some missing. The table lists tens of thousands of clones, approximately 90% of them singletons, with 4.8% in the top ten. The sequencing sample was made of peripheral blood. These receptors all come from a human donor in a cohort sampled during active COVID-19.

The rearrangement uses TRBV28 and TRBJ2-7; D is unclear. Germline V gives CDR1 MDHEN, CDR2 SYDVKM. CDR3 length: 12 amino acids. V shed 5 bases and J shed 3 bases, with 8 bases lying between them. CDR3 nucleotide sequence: TGTGCCAGCAGTCCCTCTATCTACGAGCAGTACTTC. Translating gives CASSPSIYEQYF.

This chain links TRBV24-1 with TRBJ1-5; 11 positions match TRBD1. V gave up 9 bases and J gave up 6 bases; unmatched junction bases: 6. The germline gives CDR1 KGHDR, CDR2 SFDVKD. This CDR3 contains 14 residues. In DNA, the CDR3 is TGTGCCACCGGGACAGGGGGTTCTAGTCAGCCCCAGCATTTT. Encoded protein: CATGTGGSSQPQHF.

The CDR3 DNA is TGTGCCAGCAGCCTAGCGGGAGGGCCCCTCTACGAGCAGTACTTC. Translation: CASSLAGGPLYEQYF. The J gene is TRBJ2-7, the V gene TRBV11-2; 12 nucleotides line up with TRBD2. The CDR3 sequence is 15 residues long. Germline V gene sequence: CDR1 SGHAT, CDR2 FQNNGV. Unmatched junction bases numbered 5, after V lost 5 bases and J lost 3 bases.

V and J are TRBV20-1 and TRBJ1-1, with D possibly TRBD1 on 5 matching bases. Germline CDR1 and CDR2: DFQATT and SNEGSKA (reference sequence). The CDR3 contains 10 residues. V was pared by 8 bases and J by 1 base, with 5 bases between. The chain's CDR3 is CSTGNTEAFF. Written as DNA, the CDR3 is TGCAGTACAGGGAACACTGAAGCTTTCTTT.

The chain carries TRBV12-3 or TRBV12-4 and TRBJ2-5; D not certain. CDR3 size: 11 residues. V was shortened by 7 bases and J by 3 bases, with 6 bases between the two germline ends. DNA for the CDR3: TGTGCCAGCACTAATGAAGAGACCCAGTACTTC. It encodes CASTNEETQYF.

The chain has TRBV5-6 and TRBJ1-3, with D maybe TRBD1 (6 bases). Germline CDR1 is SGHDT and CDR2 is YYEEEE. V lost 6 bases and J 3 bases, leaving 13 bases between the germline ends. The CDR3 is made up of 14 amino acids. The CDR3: CASILQGYGNTIYF. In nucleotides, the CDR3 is TGTGCCAGCATCCTCCAGGGGTATGGAAACACCATATATTTT.

As DNA, the CDR3 is TGTGCCAGCCTTAAATCTGGACTAGCGGCTTCCTACGAGCAGTACTTC. The encoded protein is CASLKSGLAASYEQYF. The chain has TRBV7-8 and TRBJ2-7; 10 bases align to TRBD2. Germline V gives CDR1 SGHVS, CDR2 FQNEAQ. The CDR3 has 16 residues. After removal of 8 bases from V and 1 base from J, the junction contained 11 bases not matched to a gene.

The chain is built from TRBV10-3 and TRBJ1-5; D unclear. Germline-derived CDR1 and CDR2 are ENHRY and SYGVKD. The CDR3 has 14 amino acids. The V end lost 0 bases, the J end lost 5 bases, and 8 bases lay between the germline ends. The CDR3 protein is CAISESRPDQPQHF. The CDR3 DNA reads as TGTGCCATCAGTGAGTCGCGGCCCGATCAGCCCCAGCATTTT.

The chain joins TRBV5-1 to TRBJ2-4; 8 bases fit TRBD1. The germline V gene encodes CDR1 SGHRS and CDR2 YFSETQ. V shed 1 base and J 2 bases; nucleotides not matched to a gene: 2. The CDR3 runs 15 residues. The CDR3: CASSLQGASKNIQYF. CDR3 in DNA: TGCGCCAGCAGCTTGCAGGGGGCATCCAAAAACATTCAGTACTTC.

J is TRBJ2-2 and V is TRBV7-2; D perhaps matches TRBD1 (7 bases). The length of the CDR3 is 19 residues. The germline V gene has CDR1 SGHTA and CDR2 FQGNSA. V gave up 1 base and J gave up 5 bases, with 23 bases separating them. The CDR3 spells CASSLDRGYGLGRTGELFF. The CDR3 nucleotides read TGTGCCAGCAGCTTAGACAGGGGATATGGGTTGGGGAGGACCGGGGAGCTGTTTTTT.

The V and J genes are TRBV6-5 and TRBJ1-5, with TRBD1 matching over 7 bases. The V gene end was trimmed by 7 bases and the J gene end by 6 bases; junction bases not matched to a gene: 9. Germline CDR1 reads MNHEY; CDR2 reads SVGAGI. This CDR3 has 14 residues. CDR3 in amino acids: CASILQTGIQPQHF. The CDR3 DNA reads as TGTGCCAGCATCCTACAGACAGGGATTCAGCCCCAGCATTTT.

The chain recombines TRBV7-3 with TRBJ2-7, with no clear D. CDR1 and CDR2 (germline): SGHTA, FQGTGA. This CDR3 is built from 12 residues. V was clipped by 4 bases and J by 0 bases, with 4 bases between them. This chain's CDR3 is CASSSSSYEQYF. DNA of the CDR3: TGTGCCAGCAGCTCGAGCTCCTACGAGCAGTACTTC.

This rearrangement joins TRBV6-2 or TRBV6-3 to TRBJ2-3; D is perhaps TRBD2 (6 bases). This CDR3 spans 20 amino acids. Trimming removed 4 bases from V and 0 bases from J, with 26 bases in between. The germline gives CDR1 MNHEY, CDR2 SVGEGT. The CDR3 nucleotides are TGTGCCAGCAGTTTTAACGAGGCAGCGCCCTTTAGCGGAAGCACAGATACGCAGTATTTT. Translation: CASSFNEAAPFSGSTDTQYF.

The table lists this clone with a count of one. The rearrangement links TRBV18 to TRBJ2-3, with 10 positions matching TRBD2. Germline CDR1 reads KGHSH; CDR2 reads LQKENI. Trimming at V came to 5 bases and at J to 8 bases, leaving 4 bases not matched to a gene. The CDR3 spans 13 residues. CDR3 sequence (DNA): TGTGCCAGCTCATCCGAGCGGGAGGGTACGCAGTATTTT. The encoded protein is CASSSEREGTQYF.

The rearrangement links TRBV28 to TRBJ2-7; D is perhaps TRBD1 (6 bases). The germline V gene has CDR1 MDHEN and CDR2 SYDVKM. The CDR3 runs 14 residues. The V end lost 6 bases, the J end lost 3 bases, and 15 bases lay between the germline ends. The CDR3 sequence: CASRYEQGNYEQYF. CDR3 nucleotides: TGTGCCAGCAGATACGAACAGGGAAACTACGAGCAGTACTTC.

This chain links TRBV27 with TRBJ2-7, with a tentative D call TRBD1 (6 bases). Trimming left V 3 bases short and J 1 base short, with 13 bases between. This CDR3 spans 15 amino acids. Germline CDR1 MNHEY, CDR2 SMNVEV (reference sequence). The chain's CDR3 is CASSFGGAGSYEQYF. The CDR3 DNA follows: TGTGCCAGCAGTTTTGGGGGCGCAGGATCCTACGAGCAGTACTTC.

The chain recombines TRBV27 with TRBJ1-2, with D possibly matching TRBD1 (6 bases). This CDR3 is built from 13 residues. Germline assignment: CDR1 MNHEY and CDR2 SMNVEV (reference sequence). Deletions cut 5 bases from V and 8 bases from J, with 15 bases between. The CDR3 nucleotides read TGTGCCAGCAGTCGGGACACATGGGAGGGCTACACCTTC. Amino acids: CASSRDTWEGYTF.

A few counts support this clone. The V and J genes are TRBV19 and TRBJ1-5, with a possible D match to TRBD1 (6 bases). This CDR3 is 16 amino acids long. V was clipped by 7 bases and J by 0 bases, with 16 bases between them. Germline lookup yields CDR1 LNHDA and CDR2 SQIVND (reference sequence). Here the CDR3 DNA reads TGTGCCAGTACCCCCGACAGGTTGTATAGCAATCAGCCCCAGCATTTT. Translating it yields CASTPDRLYSNQPQHF.

CDR3 DNA sequence: TGTGCCACCGAGACTAGCGGAACAGATACGCAGTATTTT. It is translated as CATETSGTDTQYF. The gene calls are TRBV10-3 and TRBJ2-3; 9 bases are a match to TRBD2. Trimming cost V 10 bases and J 3 bases; bases outside gene matches: 5. CDR1 is ENHRY, CDR2 SYGVKD, per germline. CDR3 length equals 13 residues.

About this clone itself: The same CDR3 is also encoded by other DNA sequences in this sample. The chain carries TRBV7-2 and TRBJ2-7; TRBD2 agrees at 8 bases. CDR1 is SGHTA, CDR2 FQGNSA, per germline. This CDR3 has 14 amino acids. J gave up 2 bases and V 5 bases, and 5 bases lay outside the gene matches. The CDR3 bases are TGTGCCAGCAGCCCCGCTAGCGGGCCCTACGAGCAGTACTTC. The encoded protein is CASSPASGPYEQYF.

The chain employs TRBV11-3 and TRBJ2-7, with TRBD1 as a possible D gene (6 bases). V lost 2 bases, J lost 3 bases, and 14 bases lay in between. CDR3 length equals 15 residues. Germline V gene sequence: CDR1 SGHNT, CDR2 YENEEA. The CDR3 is CASSLTSAGDYEQYF. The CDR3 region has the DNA TGTGCCAGCAGCTTAACCTCCGCAGGGGACTACGAGCAGTACTTC.

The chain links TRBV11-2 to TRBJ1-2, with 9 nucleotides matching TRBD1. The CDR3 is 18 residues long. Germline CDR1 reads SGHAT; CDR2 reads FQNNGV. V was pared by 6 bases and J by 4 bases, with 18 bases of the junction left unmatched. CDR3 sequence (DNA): TGTGCCAGCAGACCTCTAGCGTTATCCGGACAGGGGTCCTATGGCTACACCTTC. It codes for CASRPLALSGQGSYGYTF.

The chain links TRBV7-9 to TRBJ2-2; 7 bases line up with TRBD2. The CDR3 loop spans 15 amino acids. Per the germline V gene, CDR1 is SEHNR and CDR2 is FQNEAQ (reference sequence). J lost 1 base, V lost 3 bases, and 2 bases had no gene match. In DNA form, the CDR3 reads TGTGCCAGCAGCTTGGCTAGCGGGAACACCGGGGAGCTGTTTTTT. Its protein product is CASSLASGNTGELFF.

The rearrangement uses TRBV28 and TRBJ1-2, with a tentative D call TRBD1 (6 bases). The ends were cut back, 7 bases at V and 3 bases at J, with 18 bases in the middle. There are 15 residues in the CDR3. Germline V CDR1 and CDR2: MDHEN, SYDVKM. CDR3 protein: CASTTNSGGYYGYTF. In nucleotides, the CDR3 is TGTGCCAGCACCACTAATTCGGGGGGCTACTATGGCTACACCTTC.